The T cell receptor (beta chain) described here comes from a study of regulatory T cells in long-lasting Graves disease. The time point: newly diagnosed GD, antithyroid drugs for less than 3 months. Preparation of the TCR library used RNA extracted from PBMCs. Findings and limits, study-wide: Persistent disease was associated with favored TRBV28 usage and with favored use of TRBJ1-2 and TRBJ2-5.

Trimming at V came to 5 bases and at J to 6 bases, leaving 2 bases not matched to a gene. Looked up from germline, CDR1 is DFQATT and CDR2 is SNEGSKA (reference sequence). The length of the CDR3 is 13 residues. This clonotype was detected ten times or more. Its antigen is not known. Both iRepertoire HTBI primers and Arm-PCR of CDR3 regions were used to build the TCR beta libraries. TCRdb re-analysed the multiplex PCR reads in MiXCR, keeping a single row per CDR3 protein. The table lists under 700,000 distinct CDR3 sequences, roughly 15% of them singletons. A further study also used this sample, focusing on T cells in Graves' hyperthyroidism and ophthalmopathy.

This receptor was obtained from a woman aged 35-65 years with Graves disease. The J gene is TRBJ2-2, the V gene TRBV20-1; 11 bases are a match to TRBD1. The sample consisted of peripheral blood mononuclear cells (PBMCs), taken at new diagnosis, from a patient treated with antithyroid drugs. The CDR3 is CSAWDRGAGELFF. CDR3 coding DNA: TGCAGTGCTTGGGACAGGGGGGCCGGGGAGCTGTTTTTT.